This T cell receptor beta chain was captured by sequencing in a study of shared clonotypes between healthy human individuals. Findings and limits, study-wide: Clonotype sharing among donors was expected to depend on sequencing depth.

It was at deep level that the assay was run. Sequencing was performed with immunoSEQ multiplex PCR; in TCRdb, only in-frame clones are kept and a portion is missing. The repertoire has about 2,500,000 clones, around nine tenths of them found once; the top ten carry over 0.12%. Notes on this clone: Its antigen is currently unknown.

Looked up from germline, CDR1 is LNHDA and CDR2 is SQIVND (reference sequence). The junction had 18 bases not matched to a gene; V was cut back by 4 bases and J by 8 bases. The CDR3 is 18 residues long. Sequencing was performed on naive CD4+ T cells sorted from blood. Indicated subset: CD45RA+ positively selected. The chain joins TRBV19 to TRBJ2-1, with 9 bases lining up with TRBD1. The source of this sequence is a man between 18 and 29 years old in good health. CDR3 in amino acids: CASSKKLPGDRVWDEQFF. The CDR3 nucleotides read TGTGCCAGTAGTAAAAAACTACCGGGGGACAGGGTTTGGGATGAGCAGTTCTTC.